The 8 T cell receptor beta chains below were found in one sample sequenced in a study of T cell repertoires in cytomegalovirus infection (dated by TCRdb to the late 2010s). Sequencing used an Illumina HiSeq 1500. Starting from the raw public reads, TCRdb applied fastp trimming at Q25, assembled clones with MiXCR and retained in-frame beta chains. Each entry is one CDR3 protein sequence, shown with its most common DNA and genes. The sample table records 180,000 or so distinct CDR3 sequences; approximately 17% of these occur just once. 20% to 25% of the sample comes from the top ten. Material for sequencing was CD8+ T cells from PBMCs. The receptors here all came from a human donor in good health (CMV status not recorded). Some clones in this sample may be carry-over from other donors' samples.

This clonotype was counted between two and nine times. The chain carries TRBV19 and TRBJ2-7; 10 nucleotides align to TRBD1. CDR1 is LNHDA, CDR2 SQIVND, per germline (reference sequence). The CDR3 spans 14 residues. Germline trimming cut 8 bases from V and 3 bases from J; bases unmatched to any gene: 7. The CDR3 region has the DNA TGTGCCAGTGCGCCCGGGACAGGGGACTACGAGCAGTACTTC. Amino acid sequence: CASAPGTGDYEQYF.

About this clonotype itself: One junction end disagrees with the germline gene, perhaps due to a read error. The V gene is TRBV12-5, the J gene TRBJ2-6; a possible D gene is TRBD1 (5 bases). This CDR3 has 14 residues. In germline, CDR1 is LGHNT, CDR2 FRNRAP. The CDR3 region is CASGLSSGAYVLTF. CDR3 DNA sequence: TGTGCTAGTGGCCTTTCGTCTGGGGCCTACGTCCTGACTTTC.

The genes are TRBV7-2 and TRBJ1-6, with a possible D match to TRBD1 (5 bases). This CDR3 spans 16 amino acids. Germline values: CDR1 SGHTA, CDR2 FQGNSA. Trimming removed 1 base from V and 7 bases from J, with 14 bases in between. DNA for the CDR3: TGTGCCAGCAGCTTAGGAGTAGGACAAAAGAATTCACCCCTCCACTTT. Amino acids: CASSLGVGQKNSPLHF. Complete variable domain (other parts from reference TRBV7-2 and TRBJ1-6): GAGVSQSPSNKVTEKGKDVELRCDPISGHTALYWYRQSLGQGLEFLIYFQGNSAPDKSGLPSDRFSAERTGGSVSTLTIQRTQQEDSAVYLCASSLGVGQKNSPLHFGNGTRLTVT.

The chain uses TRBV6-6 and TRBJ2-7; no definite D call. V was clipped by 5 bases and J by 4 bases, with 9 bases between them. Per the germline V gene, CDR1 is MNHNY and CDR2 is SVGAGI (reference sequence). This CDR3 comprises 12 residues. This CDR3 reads CASSGVPYEQYF. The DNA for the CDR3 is TGTGCCAGCAGTGGGGTCCCTTACGAGCAGTACTTC.

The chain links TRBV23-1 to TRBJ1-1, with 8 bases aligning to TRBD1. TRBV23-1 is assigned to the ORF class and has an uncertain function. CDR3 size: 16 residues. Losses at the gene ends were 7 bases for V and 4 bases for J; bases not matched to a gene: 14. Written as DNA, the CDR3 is TGCGCCAGCACCCAGATCTTCGGACAGGGCAGCACTGAAGCTTTCTTT. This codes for CASTQIFGQGSTEAFF.

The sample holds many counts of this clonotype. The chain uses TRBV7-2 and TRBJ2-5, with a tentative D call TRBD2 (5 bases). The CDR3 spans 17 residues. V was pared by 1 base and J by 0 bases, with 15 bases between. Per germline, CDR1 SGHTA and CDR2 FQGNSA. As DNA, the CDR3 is TGTGCCAGCAGCTTAGAACGGGGTATCCTGTACCAAGAGACCCAGTACTTC. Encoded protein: CASSLERGILYQETQYF.

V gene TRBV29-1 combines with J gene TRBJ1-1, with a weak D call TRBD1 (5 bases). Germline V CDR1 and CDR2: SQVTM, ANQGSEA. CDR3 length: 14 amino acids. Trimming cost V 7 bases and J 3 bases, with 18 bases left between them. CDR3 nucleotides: TGCAGCGCCCCTAGTGCAGGGAGCGACACTGAAGCTTTCTTT. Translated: CSAPSAGSDTEAFF.

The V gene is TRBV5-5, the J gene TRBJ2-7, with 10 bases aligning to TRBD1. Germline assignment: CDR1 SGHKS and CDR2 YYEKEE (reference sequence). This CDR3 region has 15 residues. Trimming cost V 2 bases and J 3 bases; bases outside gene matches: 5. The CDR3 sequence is CASSLSGQGNYEQYF. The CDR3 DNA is TGTGCCAGCAGCTTATCGGGACAGGGGAACTACGAGCAGTACTTC.